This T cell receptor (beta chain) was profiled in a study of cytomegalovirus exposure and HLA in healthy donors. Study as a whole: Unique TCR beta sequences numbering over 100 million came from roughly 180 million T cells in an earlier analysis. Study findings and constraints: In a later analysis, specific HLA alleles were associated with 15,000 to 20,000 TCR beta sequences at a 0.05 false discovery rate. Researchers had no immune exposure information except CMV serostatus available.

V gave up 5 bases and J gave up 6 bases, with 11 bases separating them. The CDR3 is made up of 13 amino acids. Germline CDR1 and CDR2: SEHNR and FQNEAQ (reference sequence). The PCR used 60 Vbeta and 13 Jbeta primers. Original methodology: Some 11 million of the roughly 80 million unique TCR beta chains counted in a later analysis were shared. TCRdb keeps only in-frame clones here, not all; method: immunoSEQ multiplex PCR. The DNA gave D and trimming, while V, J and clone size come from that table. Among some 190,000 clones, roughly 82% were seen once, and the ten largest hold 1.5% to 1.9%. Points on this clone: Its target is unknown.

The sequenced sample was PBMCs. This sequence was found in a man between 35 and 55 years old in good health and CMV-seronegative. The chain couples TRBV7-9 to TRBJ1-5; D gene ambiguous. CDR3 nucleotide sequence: TGTGCCAGCAGCAGGAGGAGCGGTCAGCCCCAGCATTTT. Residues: CASSRRSGQPQHF.